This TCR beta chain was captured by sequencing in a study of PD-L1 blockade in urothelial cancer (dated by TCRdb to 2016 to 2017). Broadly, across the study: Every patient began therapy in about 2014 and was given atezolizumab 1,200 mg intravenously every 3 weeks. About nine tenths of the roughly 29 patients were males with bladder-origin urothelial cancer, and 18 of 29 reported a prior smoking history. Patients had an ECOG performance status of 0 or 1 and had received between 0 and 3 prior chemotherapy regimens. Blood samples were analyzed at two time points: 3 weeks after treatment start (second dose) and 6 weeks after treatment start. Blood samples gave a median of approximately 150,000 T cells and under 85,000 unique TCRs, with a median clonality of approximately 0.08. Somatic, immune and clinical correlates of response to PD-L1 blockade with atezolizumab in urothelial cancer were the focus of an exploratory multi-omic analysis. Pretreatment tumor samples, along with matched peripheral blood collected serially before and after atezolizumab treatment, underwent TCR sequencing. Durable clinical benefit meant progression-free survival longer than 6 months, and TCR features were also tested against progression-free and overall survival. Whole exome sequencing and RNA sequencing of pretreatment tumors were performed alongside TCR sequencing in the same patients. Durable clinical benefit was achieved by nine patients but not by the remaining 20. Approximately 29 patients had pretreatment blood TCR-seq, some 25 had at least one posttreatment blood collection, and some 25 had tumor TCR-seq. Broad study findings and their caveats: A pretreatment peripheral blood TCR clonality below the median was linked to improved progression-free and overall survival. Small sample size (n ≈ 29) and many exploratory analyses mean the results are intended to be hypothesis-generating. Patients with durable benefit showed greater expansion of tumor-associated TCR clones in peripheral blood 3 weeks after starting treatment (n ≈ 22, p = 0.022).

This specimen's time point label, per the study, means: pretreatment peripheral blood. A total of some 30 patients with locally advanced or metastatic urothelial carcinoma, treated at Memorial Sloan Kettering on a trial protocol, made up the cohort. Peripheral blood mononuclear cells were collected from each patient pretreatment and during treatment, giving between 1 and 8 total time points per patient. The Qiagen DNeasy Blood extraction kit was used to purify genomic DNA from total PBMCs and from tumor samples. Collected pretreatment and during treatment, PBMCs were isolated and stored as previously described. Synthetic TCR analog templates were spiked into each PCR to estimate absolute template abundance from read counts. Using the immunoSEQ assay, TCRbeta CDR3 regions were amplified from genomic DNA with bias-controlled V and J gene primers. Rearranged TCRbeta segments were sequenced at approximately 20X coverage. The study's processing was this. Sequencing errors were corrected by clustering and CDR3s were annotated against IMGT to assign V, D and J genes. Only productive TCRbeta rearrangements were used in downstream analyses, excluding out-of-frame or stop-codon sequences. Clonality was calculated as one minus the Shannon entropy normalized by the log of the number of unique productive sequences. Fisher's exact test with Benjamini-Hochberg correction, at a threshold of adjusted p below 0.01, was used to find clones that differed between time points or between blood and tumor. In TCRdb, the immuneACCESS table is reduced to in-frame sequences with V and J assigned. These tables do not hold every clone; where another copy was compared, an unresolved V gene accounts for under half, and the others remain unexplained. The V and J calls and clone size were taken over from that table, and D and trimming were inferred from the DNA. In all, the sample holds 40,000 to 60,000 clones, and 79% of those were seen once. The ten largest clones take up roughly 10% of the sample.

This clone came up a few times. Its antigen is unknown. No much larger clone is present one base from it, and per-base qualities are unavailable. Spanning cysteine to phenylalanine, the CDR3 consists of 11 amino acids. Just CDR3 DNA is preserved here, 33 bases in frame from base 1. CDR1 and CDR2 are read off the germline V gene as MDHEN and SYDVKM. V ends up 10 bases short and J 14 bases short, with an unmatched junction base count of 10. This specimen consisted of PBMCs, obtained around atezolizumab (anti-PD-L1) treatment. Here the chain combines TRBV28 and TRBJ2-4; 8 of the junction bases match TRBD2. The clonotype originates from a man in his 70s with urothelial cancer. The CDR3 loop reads CATFAGLDKYF. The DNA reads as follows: TGTGCCACCTTTGCGGGACTAGATAAGTACTTC.